The rows below give T cell receptor beta chains drawn from one sample of a study of shared clonotypes between healthy human individuals. Clones were read by immunoSEQ multiplex PCR, and TCRdb kept only the in-frame ones, dropping some. The sample lists some 1 million clones, around 76% seen once, with approximately 1.5% in the top ten. Sequencing was done on a sample of memory CD4+ T cells sorted from blood. Receptors originate from a man between 18 and 29 years old in good health. CDR3s include the opening cysteine and the closing phenylalanine or tryptophan. A D gene is named only where the DNA matches it firmly. Not every row has a clone size; where given, it reads once, few, many or a size class.

D gene,V gene,J gene,clone size,CDR3 protein,CDR3 DNA
TRBD2,TRBV2,TRBJ2-1,many,CASSGGSGRNNEQFF,TGTGCCAGCAGTGGCGGTAGCGGGAGGAACAATGAGCAGTTCTTC
-,TRBV5-4,TRBJ1-2,-,CASSPGHSPDGYTF,TGTGCCAGCAGCCCGGGACACTCACCTGATGGCTACACCTTC
-,TRBV19,TRBJ1-5,-,CASSQQTTGYNQPQHF,TGTGCCAGTAGTCAGCAGACGACAGGCTACAATCAGCCCCAGCATTTT
-,TRBV29-1,TRBJ1-2,-,CSVEDPGQNTNYGYTF,TGCAGCGTTGAAGATCCCGGACAGAATACTAACTATGGCTACACCTTC
-,TRBV5-1,TRBJ2-7,-,CASSLVAPPEQYF,TGCGCCAGCAGCTTGGTGGCCCCCCCCGAGCAGTACTTC
-,TRBV5-1,TRBJ2-1,-,CASSFKAISGNEQFF,TGCGCCAGCAGCTTTAAGGCTATCTCCGGCAATGAGCAGTTCTTC
TRBD1,TRBV28,TRBJ1-4,-,CASSRGTDNEKLFF,TGTGCCAGCTCCCGGGGGACAGACAATGAAAAACTGTTTTTT
-,TRBV5-4,TRBJ1-2,once,CASSFLAWAGKDGYTF,TGTGCCAGCAGCTTTCTGGCCTGGGCAGGGAAGGATGGCTACACCTTC
-,TRBV7-9,TRBJ2-1,-,CASSLGAGAHNEQFF,TGTGCCAGCAGCTTAGGAGCAGGGGCCCACAATGAGCAGTTCTTC
-,TRBV5-4,TRBJ2-3,few,CASSLERFTQYF,TGTGCCAGCAGCTTGGAAAGATTCACGCAGTATTTT
-,TRBV5-1,TRBJ2-7,-,CASSPYPSYEQYF,TGCGCCAGCAGCCCCTACCCCTCCTACGAGCAGTACTTC
TRBD1,TRBV5-1,TRBJ1-1,-,CASSLVEAGGLMNTEAFF,TGCGCCAGCAGCTTGGTCGAGGCAGGGGGACTGATGAACACTGAAGCTTTCTTT
-,TRBV9,TRBJ1-1,-,CASSVWPNANTEAFF,TGTGCCAGCAGCGTATGGCCCAACGCGAACACTGAAGCTTTCTTT
-,TRBV10-1,TRBJ1-6,-,CASSESRESPLHF,TGCGCCAGCAGTGAGTCGAGAGAGTCACCCCTCCACTTT
TRBD1,TRBV4-2,TRBJ2-1,-,CASSRQQGAQYNEQFF,TGTGCCAGCAGCCGACAACAGGGGGCGCAGTACAATGAGCAGTTCTTC
TRBD2,TRBV5-1,TRBJ2-5,-,CASTRLAGGPETQYF,TGCGCCAGCACCCGGCTAGCGGGAGGGCCCGAGACCCAGTACTTC
-,TRBV4-1,TRBJ2-7,few,CASSQVSTRYEQYF,TGCGCCAGCAGCCAAGTTTCGACCCGATACGAGCAGTACTTC
-,TRBV6-1,TRBJ2-7,few,CASDVRGVSSYEQYF,TGTGCCAGCGACGTGCGAGGGGTCAGTTCCTACGAGCAGTACTTC
TRBD2,TRBV5-4,TRBJ2-5,few,CASSPPDSGGETQYF,TGTGCCAGCAGCCCACCGGACTCCGGGGGGGAGACCCAGTACTTC
TRBD2,TRBV7-2,TRBJ2-7,-,CASSLMTSGTISYEQYF,TGTGCCAGCAGCTTAATGACTAGCGGGACTATATCCTACGAGCAGTACTTC
-,TRBV15,TRBJ2-5,-,CATSRDIGGETQYF,TGTGCCACCAGCAGAGATATTGGGGGTGAGACCCAGTACTTC
-,TRBV4-1,TRBJ2-6,-,CASSQVGTGANVLTF,TGCGCCAGCAGCCAAGTGGGAACTGGGGCCAACGTCCTGACTTTC
TRBD1,TRBV2,TRBJ1-5,-,CASSEADRVQPQHF,TGTGCCAGCAGTGAAGCGGACAGGGTTCAGCCCCAGCATTTT
-,TRBV27,TRBJ1-1,few,CASSFGQLNTEAFF,TGTGCCAGCAGTTTTGGACAGCTGAACACTGAAGCTTTCTTT
TRBD1,TRBV5-1,TRBJ2-7,few,CASSFGTGGIYEQYF,TGCGCCAGCAGCTTTGGGACAGGGGGCATCTACGAGCAGTACTTC
TRBD1,TRBV7-6,TRBJ1-6,-,CASSRRTGEGSPLHF,TGTGCCAGCAGCCGACGGACAGGGGAGGGTTCACCCCTCCACTTT
-,TRBV7-9,TRBJ2-7,-,CASSLSEGLHEQYF,TGTGCCAGCAGCTTGTCAGAGGGGCTCCACGAGCAGTACTTC
-,TRBV5-1,TRBJ1-2,-,CASSLAGAEANYGYTF,TGCGCCAGCAGCTTGGCCGGGGCAGAAGCTAACTATGGCTACACCTTC
TRBD2,TRBV7-9,TRBJ2-1,once,CASSTGTSGTNEQFF,TGTGCCAGCAGCACCGGGACTAGCGGTACCAATGAGCAGTTCTTC
TRBD2,TRBV7-2,TRBJ2-1,-,CASSLVSGRPGNEQFF,TGTGCCAGCAGCTTAGTAAGCGGGAGACCGGGCAATGAGCAGTTCTTC
TRBD1,TRBV5-4,TRBJ1-2,-,CASGTTGVNYGYTF,TGTGCCAGCGGAACTACAGGGGTAAACTATGGCTACACCTTC
-,TRBV19,TRBJ1-5,-,CASSIELRQPQHF,TGTGCCAGTAGTATAGAACTCAGGCAGCCCCAGCATTTT
-,TRBV7-2,TRBJ1-1,-,CASSWGGIETEAFF,TGTGCCAGCAGCTGGGGGGGAATTGAAACTGAAGCTTTCTTT
TRBD2,TRBV5-4,TRBJ2-7,-,CASRGTSDSYEQYF,TGTGCCAGCAGAGGGACTAGCGACTCCTACGAGCAGTACTTC
-,TRBV7-9,TRBJ2-7,-,CASSLSYGRSYEQYF,TGTGCCAGCAGCTTATCGTACGGCAGGTCGTACGAGCAGTACTTC
TRBD1,TRBV7-2,TRBJ2-7,-,CASSIQGAPTYEQYF,TGTGCCAGCAGCATACAGGGGGCGCCGACCTACGAGCAGTACTTC
TRBD1,TRBV19,TRBJ1-2,-,CASSAGDRGYGYTF,TGTGCCAGTAGTGCCGGGGACAGGGGATATGGCTACACCTTC
-,TRBV9,TRBJ2-4,-,CASSVDGMLAKNIQYF,TGTGCCAGCAGCGTAGACGGTATGTTAGCCAAAAACATTCAGTACTTC
TRBD2,TRBV6-1,TRBJ2-2,-,CASSAGLVSGTGELFF,TGTGCCAGCAGTGCTGGACTAGTGAGCGGCACCGGGGAGCTGTTTTTT
-,TRBV30,TRBJ1-1,-,CAWSSGRWNTEAFF,TGTGCCTGGAGTTCGGGCAGGTGGAACACTGAAGCTTTCTTT
-,TRBV5-1,TRBJ2-3,few,CASSLEASSTDTQYF,TGCGCCAGCAGCTTGGAGGCCTCTAGCACAGATACGCAGTATTTT
-,TRBV27,TRBJ2-7,-,CASSYSSGASYEQYF,TGTGCCAGCAGTTATTCGAGCGGCGCCTCCTACGAGCAGTACTTC
-,TRBV19,TRBJ1-5,-,CASSFEGTAKPQHF,TGTGCCAGTAGTTTCGAGGGGACGGCAAAGCCCCAGCATTTT
-,TRBV2,TRBJ1-3,-,CASSVGGNTIYF,TGTGCCAGCAGTGTAGGGGGAAACACCATATATTTT
-,TRBV6-5,TRBJ2-2,-,CASRFNTGELFF,TGTGCCAGCAGATTTAACACCGGGGAGCTGTTTTTT
TRBD2,TRBV14,TRBJ2-7,few,CASSNSVGGRPRSYEQYF,TGTGCCAGCAGCAATAGCGTCGGCGGGAGGCCACGCTCCTACGAGCAGTACTTC
-,TRBV5-1,TRBJ1-2,-,CATAPTEPNYGYTF,TGCGCCACCGCCCCGACAGAACCTAACTATGGCTACACCTTC
TRBD1,TRBV5-1,TRBJ2-5,-,CASSGITGGKETQYF,TGCGCCAGCAGCGGAATAACAGGGGGCAAAGAGACCCAGTACTTC